The table lists the clone carrying this T cell receptor beta chain with many counts. This record comes from a study of breast tumors, draining lymph nodes, adjacent tissues. TCRdb analysed the multiplex PCR reads with MiXCR anew, one entry per CDR3 protein. This table holds more than 30,000 distinct CDR3 sequences, over 55% found once. V was trimmed by 6 bases and J by 1 base, leaving 21 bases between them. Germline V gives CDR1 LNHDA, CDR2 SQIVND (reference sequence). This CDR3 has 17 amino acids. Sequenced sample: breast tumor tissue. The source of this sequence is a female donor with breast cancer. Some clones in this sample may be carry-over from other donors' samples. The chain is built from TRBV19 and TRBJ2-5; D possibly corresponds to TRBD1 (6 bases). CDR3 DNA sequence: TGTGCCAGTAGCACGAGCGTCAGGGGCCCTTCCCAAGAGACCCAGTACTTC. This encodes CASSTSVRGPSQETQYF.